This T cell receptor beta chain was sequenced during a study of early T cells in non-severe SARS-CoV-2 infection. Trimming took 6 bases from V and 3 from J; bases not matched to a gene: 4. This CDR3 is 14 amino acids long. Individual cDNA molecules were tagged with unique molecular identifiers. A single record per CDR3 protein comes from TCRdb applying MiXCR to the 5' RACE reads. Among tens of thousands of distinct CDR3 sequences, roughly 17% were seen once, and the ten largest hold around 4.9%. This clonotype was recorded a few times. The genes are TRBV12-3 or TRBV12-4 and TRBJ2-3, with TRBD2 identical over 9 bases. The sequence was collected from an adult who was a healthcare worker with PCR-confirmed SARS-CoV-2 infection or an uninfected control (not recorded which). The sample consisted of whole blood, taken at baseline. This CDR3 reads CASRRSGSTDTQYF. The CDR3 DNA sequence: TGTGCCAGCAGACGTAGCGGGAGTACAGATACGCAGTATTTT.